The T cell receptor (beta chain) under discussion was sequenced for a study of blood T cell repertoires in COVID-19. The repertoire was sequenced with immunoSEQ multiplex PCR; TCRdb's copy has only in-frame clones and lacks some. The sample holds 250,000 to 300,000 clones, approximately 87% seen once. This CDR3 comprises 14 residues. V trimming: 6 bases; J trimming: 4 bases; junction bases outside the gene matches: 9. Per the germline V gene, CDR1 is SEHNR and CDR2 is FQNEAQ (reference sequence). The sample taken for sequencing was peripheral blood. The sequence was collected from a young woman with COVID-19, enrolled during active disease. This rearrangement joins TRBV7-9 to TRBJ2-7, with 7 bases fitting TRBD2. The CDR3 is CASSSGRGIYEQYF. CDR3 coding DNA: TGTGCCAGCAGTTCGGGGAGGGGCATTTACGAGCAGTACTTC.